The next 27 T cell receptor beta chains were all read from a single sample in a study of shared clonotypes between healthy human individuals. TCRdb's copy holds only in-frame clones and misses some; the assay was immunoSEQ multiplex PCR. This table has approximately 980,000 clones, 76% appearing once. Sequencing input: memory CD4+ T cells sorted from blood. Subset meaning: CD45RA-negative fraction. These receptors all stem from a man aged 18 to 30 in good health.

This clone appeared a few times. Written as DNA, the CDR3 is TGCGCCAGCAGCTTTTCAGGCTGGGGGACAGATACGCAGTATTTT. The encoded protein is CASSFSGWGTDTQYF. The chain combines TRBV5-1 with TRBJ2-3; D is perhaps TRBD1 or TRBD2 (5 bases each). The CDR3 totals 15 residues. Between the trimmed V and J ends, which lost 2 bases and 3 bases, there was a span of 13 bases. Per germline, CDR1 SGHRS and CDR2 YFSETQ.

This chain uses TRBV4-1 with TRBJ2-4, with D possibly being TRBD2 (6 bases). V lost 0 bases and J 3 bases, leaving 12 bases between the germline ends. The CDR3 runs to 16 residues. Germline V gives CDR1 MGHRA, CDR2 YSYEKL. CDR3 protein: CASSQDGGSFKNIQYF. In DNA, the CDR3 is TGCGCCAGCAGCCAAGACGGGGGTAGCTTCAAAAACATTCAGTACTTC.

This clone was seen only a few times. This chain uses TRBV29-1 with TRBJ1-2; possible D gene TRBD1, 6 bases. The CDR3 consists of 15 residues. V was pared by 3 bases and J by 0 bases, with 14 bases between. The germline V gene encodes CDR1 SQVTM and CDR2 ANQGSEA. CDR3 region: CSVDLGAGANYGYTF. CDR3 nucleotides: TGCAGCGTTGATTTGGGGGCAGGAGCTAACTATGGCTACACCTTC.

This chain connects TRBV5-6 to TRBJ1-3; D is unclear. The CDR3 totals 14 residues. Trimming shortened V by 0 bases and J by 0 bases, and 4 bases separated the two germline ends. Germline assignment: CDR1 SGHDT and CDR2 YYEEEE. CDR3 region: CASSLGNSGNTIYF. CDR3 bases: TGTGCCAGCAGCTTGGGGAACTCTGGAAACACCATATATTTT.

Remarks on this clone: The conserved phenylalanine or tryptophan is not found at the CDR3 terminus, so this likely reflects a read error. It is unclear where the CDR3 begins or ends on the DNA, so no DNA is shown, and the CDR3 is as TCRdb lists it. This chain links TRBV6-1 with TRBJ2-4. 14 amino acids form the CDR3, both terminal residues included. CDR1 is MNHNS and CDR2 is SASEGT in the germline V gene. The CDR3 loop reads CASSEGDRISQGLV.

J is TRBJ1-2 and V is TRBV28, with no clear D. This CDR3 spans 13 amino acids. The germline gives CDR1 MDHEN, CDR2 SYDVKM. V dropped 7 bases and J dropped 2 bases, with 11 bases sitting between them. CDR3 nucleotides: TGTGCCAGCACTAAGACCCTCAACTATGGCTACACCTTC. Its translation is CASTKTLNYGYTF.

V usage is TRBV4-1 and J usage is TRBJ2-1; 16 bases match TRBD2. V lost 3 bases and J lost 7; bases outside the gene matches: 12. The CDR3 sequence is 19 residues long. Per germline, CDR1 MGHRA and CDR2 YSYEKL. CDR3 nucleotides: TGCGCCAGCAGCCATGGAACCGGGACTAGCGGGAGGGCCGGGAATGAGCAGTTCTTC. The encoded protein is CASSHGTGTSGRAGNEQFF.

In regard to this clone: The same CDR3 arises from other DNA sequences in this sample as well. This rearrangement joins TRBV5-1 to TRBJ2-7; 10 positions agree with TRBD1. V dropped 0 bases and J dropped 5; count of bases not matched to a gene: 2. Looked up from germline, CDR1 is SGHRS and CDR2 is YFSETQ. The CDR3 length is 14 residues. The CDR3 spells CASSLGQGANEQYF. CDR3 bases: TGCGCCAGCAGCTTGGGACAGGGGGCTAACGAGCAGTACTTC.

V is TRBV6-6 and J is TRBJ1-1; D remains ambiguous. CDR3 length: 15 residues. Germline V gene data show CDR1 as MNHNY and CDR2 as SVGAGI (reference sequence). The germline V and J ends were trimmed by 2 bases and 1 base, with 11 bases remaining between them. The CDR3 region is CASSYRAGTNTEAFF. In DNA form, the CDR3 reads TGTGCCAGCAGTTACAGAGCAGGCACGAACACTGAAGCTTTCTTT.

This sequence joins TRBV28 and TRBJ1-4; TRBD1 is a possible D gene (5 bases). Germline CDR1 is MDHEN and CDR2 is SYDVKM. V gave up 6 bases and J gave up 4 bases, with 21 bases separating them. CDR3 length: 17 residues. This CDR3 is CASSSPLGLTYNEKLFF. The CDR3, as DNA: TGTGCCAGCAGCTCCCCATTGGGACTTACTTATAATGAAAAACTGTTTTTT.

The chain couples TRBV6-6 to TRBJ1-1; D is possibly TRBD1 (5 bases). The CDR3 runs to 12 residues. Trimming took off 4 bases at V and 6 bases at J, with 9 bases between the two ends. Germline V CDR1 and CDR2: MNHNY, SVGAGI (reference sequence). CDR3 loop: CASSLGTAEAFF. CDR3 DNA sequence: TGTGCCAGCAGTTTGGGGACTGCTGAAGCTTTCTTT.

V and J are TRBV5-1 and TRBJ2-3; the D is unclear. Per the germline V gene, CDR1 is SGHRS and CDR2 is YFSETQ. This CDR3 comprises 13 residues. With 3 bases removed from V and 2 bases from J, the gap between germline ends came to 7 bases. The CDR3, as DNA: TGCGCCAGCAGCTCCATTACCACAGATACGCAGTATTTT. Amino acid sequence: CASSSITTDTQYF. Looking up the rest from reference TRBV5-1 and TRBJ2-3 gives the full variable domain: KAGVTQTPRYLIKTRGQQVTLSCSPISGHRSVSWYQQTPGQGLQFLFEYFSETQRNKGNFPGRFSGRQFSNSRSEMNVSTLELGDSALYLCASSSITTDTQYFGPGTRLTVL.

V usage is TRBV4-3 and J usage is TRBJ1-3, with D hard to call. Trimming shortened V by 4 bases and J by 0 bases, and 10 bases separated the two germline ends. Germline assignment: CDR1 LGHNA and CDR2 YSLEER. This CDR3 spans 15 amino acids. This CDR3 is CASSLDGSSGNTIYF. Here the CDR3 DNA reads TGCGCCAGCAGCCTCGACGGCAGCTCTGGAAACACCATATATTTT.

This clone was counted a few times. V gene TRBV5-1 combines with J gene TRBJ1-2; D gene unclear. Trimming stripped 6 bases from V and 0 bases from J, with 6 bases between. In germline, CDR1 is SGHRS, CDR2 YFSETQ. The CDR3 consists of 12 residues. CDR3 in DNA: TGCGCCAGCAACAACCCTAACTATGGCTACACCTTC. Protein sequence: CASNNPNYGYTF. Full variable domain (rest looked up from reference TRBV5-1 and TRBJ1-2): KAGVTQTPRYLIKTRGQQVTLSCSPISGHRSVSWYQQTPGQGLQFLFEYFSETQRNKGNFPGRFSGRQFSNSRSEMNVSTLELGDSALYLCASNNPNYGYTFGSGTRLTVV.

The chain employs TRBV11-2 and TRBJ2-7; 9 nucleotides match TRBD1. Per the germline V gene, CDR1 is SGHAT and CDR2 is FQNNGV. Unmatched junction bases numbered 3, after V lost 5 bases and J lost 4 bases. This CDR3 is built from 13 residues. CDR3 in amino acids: CASSPDRGYEQYF. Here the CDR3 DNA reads TGTGCCAGCAGCCCCGACAGGGGGTACGAGCAGTACTTC.

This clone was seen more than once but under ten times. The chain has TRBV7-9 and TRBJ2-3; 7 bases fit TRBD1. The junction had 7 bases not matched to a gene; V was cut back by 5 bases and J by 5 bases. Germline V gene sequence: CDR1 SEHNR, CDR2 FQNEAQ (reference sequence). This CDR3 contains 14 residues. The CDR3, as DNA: TGTGCCAGCAGCCCTCGGACAGGCCAAGATACGCAGTATTTT. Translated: CASSPRTGQDTQYF.

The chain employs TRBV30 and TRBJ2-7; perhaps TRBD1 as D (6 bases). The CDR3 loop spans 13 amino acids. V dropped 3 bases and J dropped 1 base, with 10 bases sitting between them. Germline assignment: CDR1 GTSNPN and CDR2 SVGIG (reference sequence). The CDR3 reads CAWRSTGSYEQYF. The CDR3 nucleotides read TGTGCCTGGAGGTCTACAGGGTCCTACGAGCAGTACTTC.

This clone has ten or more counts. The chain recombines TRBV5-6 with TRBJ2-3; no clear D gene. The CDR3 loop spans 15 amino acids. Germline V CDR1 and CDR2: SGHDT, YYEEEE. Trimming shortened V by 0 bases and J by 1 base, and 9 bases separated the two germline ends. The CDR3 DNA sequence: TGTGCCAGCAGCTTGGTACTAACCGGCACAGATACGCAGTATTTT. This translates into CASSLVLTGTDTQYF.

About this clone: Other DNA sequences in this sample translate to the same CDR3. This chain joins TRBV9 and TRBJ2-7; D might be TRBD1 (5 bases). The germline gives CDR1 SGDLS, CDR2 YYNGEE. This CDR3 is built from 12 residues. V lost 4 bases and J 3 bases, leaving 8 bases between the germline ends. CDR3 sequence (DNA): TGTGCCAGCAGCCCCGACAGCTACGAGCAGTACTTC. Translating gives CASSPDSYEQYF.

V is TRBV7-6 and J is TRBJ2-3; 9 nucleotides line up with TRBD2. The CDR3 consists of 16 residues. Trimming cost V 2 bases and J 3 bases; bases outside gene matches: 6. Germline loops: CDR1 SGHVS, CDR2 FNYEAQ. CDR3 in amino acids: CASSLFAGGMTDTQYF. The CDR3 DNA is TGTGCCAGCAGCTTATTCGCGGGGGGGATGACAGATACGCAGTATTTT.

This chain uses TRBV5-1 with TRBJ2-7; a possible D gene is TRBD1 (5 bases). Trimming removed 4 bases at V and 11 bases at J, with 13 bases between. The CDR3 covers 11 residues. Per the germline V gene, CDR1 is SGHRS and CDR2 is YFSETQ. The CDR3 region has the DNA TGCGCCAGCAGCGAACCAGGGCCTAAGTACTTC. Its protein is CASSEPGPKYF.

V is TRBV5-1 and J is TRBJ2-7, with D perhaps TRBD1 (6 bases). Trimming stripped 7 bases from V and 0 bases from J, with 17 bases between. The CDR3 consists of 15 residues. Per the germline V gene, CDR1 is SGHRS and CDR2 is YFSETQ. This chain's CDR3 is CASHQTGQSSYEQYF. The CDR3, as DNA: TGCGCCAGCCATCAGACAGGCCAGAGCTCCTACGAGCAGTACTTC.

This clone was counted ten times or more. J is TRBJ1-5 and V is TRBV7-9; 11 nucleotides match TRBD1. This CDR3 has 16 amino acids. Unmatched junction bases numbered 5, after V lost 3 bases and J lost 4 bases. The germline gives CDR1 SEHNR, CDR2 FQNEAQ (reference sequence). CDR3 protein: CASSFGWDRGNQPQHF. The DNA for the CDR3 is TGTGCCAGCAGCTTTGGATGGGACAGGGGGAATCAGCCCCAGCATTTT. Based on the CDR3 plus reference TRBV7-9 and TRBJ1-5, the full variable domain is DTGVSQNPRHKITKRGQNVTFRCDPISEHNRLYWYRQTLGQGPEFLTYFQNEAQLEKSRLLSDRFSAERPKGSFSTLEIQRTEQGDSAMYLCASSFGWDRGNQPQHFGDGTRLSIL.

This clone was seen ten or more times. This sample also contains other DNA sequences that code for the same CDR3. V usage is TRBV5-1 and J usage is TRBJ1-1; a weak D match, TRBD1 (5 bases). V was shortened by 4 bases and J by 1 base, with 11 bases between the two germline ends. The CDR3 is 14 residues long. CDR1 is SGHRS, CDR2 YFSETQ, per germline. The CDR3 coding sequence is TGCGCCAGCAGCCCCGGGACGGGGAACACTGAAGCTTTCTTT. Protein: CASSPGTGNTEAFF.

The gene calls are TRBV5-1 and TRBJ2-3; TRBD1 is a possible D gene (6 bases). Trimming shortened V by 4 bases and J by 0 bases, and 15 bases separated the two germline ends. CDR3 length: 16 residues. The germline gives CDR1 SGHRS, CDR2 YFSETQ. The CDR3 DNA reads TGCGCCAGCAGCCCGCGGGCGGACAGAAGCACAGATACGCAGTATTTT. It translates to CASSPRADRSTDTQYF.

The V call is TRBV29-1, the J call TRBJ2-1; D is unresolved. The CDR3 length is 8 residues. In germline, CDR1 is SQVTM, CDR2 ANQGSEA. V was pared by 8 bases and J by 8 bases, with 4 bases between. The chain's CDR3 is CSSDEQFF. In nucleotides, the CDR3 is TGCAGCAGCGATGAGCAGTTCTTC.

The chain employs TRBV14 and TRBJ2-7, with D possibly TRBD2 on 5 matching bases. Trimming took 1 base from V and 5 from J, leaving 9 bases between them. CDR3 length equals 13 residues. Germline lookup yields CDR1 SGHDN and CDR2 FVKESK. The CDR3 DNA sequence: TGTGCCAGCAGCCAAGGTGGAGGTAACGAGCAGTACTTC. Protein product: CASSQGGGNEQYF.